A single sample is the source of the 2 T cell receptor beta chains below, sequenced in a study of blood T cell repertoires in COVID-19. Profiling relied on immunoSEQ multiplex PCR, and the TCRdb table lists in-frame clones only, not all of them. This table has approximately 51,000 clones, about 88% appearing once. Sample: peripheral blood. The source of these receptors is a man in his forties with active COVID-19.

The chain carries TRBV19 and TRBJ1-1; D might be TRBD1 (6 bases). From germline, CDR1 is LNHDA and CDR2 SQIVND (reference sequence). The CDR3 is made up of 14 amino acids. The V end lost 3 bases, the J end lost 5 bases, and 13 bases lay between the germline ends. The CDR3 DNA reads TGTGCCAGTAGTATCGGACAGTATGGAACTGAAGCTTTCTTT. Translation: CASSIGQYGTEAFF.

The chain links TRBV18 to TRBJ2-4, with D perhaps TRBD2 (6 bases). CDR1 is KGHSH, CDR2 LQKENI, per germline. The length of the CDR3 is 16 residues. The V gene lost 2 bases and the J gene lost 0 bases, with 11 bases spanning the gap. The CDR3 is CASSPGRDLAKNIQYF. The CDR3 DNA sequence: TGTGCCAGCTCACCAGGGCGGGACCTAGCCAAAAACATTCAGTACTTC.